This entry lists 30 T cell receptor beta chains sequenced from one sample in a study of vaccination effects on CD4 cells after COVID-19. TCRdb keeps only in-frame clones here, not all; method: immunoSEQ multiplex PCR. This table holds fewer than 90,000 clones, around four fifths found once. Their target antigens are unknown. After expansion with viral peptide pools in the ViraFEST assay, antigen-specific CD4+ T cells were sequenced. Once cultured for around 11 days, the cells underwent separation to obtain CD4+ T cells. Either the mRNA-1273 or the BNT162b2 vaccine was given to participants as two doses. Sequencing was performed on CD4+ T cells from PBMCs cultured with HCoV-OC43 spike peptides, taken after COVID-19 vaccination. The subset denotes: HCoV-OC43 spike overlapping peptide pool stimulation. The receptor source for this set is a human donor who received a COVID-19 vaccine.

The gene calls are TRBV12-5 and TRBJ2-3; 7 bases fit TRBD2. Germline V lookup: CDR1 LGHNT, CDR2 FRNRAP. V was clipped by 2 bases and J by 4 bases; unmatched bases: 12. This CDR3 comprises 17 residues. The CDR3 DNA reads as TGTGCTAGTGGTTTGACCCCTGACGGGGGGTTCCCAGATACGCAGTATTTT. Amino acid sequence: CASGLTPDGGFPDTQYF.

This clone is labeled medium-sized (0.01 to 0.1%). The chain couples TRBV2 to TRBJ1-4, with a tentative D call TRBD1 (5 bases). Germline values: CDR1 SNHLY, CDR2 FYNNEI. The germline V and J ends were trimmed by 6 bases and 4 bases, with 12 bases remaining between them. The CDR3 consists of 14 residues. The CDR3 nucleotides are TGTGCCAGCAGAGAGGGACGTAGTAATGAAAAACTGTTTTTT. Its protein is CASREGRSNEKLFF.

J is TRBJ2-2 and V is TRBV24-1; D may be TRBD1 or TRBD2 (5 bases each). V lost 6 bases, J lost 5 bases, and 12 bases lay in between. This CDR3 comprises 14 residues. CDR1 is KGHDR and CDR2 is SFDVKD in the germline V gene. The CDR3 DNA follows: TGTGCCACCAGTAAGACTGGGACGACCGGGGAGCTGTTTTTT. This encodes CATSKTGTTGELFF.

The rearrangement joins TRBV18 to TRBJ1-2; 9 bases map to TRBD1. The CDR3 runs to 15 residues. Germline lookup yields CDR1 KGHSH and CDR2 LQKENI. J gave up 3 bases and V 6 bases, and 8 bases lay outside the gene matches. This CDR3 is CASSLDRGMDYGYTF. The CDR3, as DNA: TGTGCCAGCTCGCTGGACAGGGGTATGGACTATGGCTACACCTTC.

The sample holds a few counts of this clone. CDR3 DNA: TGTGCCTGGAGTATCGGGGGTTGGGAGCAGTTCTTC. It yields the protein CAWSIGGWEQFF. V gene TRBV30 combines with J gene TRBJ2-1, with a weak D call TRBD2 (6 bases). Germline assignment: CDR1 GTSNPN and CDR2 SVGIG (reference sequence). The CDR3 sequence is 12 residues long. V was clipped by 2 bases and J by 10 bases, with 12 bases between them. Using reference TRBV30 and TRBJ2-1 for the parts outside the CDR3, the full variable domain is SQTIHQWPATLVQPVGSPLSLECTVEGTSNPNLYWYRQAAGRGLQLLFYSVGIGQISSEVPQNLSASRPQDRQFILSSKKLLLSDSGFYLCAWSIGGWEQFFGPGTRLTVL.

This chain connects TRBV29-1 to TRBJ2-3; D tentatively reads TRBD1 or TRBD2 (6 bases each). Trimming cost V 2 bases and J 3 bases, with 15 bases left between them. This CDR3 spans 15 amino acids. The germline gives CDR1 SQVTM, CDR2 ANQGSEA. CDR3 DNA: TGCAGCGTTGAACCTCCAGAGGGGGGAACAGATACGCAGTATTTT. This gives the protein CSVEPPEGGTDTQYF.

This clone has just one count. One junction end disagrees with the germline gene, perhaps due to a read error. The rearrangement joins TRBV27 to TRBJ1-2, with TRBD1 as a possible D gene (5 bases). CDR1 is MNHEY and CDR2 is SMNVEV in the germline V gene (reference sequence). This CDR3 region has 17 residues. CDR3: CASSISLGGTKSYGYTF. The CDR3 region has the DNA TGTGCCAGCAGTATATCTCTTGGGGGGACCAAAAGCTATGGCTACACCTTC.

The rearrangement joins TRBV29-1 to TRBJ1-1; 7 bases agree with TRBD1. The CDR3 sequence is 16 residues long. CDR1 and CDR2 from the germline V gene are SQVTM and ANQGSEA. J gave up 4 bases and V 6 bases, and 17 bases lay outside the gene matches. DNA for the CDR3: TGCAGCGTCCCGGGTGGGAGGGGGCGTGTGGGCACTGAAGCTTTCTTT. Its translation: CSVPGGRGRVGTEAFF.

The rearrangement uses TRBV4-3 and TRBJ1-2; TRBD1 matches 7 bases. The germline V gene has CDR1 LGHNA and CDR2 YSLEER. The V segment lost 4 bases and the J segment 3 bases; nucleotides outside the gene matches: 8. CDR3 length equals 15 residues. CDR3 coding DNA: TGCGCCAGCAGCCCAACCAGGGGGTTGGACTATGGCTACACCTTC. Protein: CASSPTRGLDYGYTF.

The chain uses TRBV9 and TRBJ2-3; TRBD2 aligns across 7 bases. Trimming at V came to 1 base and at J to 6 bases, leaving 5 bases not matched to a gene. The CDR3 extends over 14 amino acids. Germline V CDR1 and CDR2: SGDLS, YYNGEE. The CDR3 nucleotides read TGTGCCAGCAGCGTACAAGCGGGGTCTGATACGCAGTATTTT. Translating gives CASSVQAGSDTQYF. The variable domain in full, completed from reference TRBV9 and TRBJ2-3, reads DSGVTQTPKHLITATGQRVTLRCSPRSGDLSVYWYQQSLDQGLQFLIQYYNGEERAKGNILERFSAQQFPDLHSELNLSSLELGDSALYFCASSVQAGSDTQYFGPGTRLTVL.

This clone was detected only a few times. The V call is TRBV7-3, the J call TRBJ2-1; TRBD1 might be the D (5 bases). The germline gives CDR1 SGHTA, CDR2 FQGTGA. V lost 0 bases and J 0 bases, leaving 12 bases between the germline ends. The CDR3 runs to 17 residues. DNA of the CDR3: TGTGCCAGCAGCTTAACGGCAGGGCTGGGCTCCTACAATGAGCAGTTCTTC. This sequence encodes CASSLTAGLGSYNEQFF.

The chain employs TRBV7-3 and TRBJ2-3; 7 bases are a match to TRBD1. V lost 6 bases to trimming and J lost 3 bases; unmatched junction nucleotides: 3. The CDR3 consists of 13 residues. Germline CDR1 SGHTA, CDR2 FQGTGA. As DNA, the CDR3 is TGTGCCAGCAGTCCCAGGGGGACAGATACGCAGTATTTT. Its protein is CASSPRGTDTQYF. Full variable domain (outside the CDR3, taken from reference TRBV7-3 and TRBJ2-3): GAGVSQTPSNKVTEKGKYVELRCDPISGHTALYWYRQSLGQGPEFLIYFQGTGAADDSGLPNDRFFAVRPEGSVSTLKIQRTERGDSAVYLCASSPRGTDTQYFGPGTRLTVL.

This clone was seen a handful of times. The chain uses TRBV3-1 (or the pseudogene TRBV3-2) and TRBJ2-2; D is perhaps TRBD1 or TRBD2 (5 bases each). CDR3 length: 15 amino acids. Trimming removed 4 bases at V and 0 bases at J, with 9 bases between. Germline assignment: CDR1 LGHDT and CDR2 YNNKEL (reference sequence). CDR3 sequence: CASSRDPSNTGELFF. The CDR3 nucleotides are TGTGCCAGCAGCCGGGACCCCTCGAACACCGGGGAGCTGTTTTTT.

This sequence joins TRBV5-1 and TRBJ1-1; D not resolved. Germline CDR1 and CDR2: SGHRS and YFSETQ. This CDR3 region has 13 residues. V was shortened by 0 bases and J by 7 bases, with 10 bases between the two germline ends. The CDR3 protein is CASSLGDGSEAFF. CDR3 nucleotide sequence: TGCGCCAGCAGCTTGGGGGATGGCAGTGAAGCTTTCTTT.

In this sample, this clone turned up a few times. The chain employs TRBV7-2 and TRBJ1-5; D might be TRBD1 (6 bases). Trimming shortened V by 5 bases and J by 7 bases, and 12 bases separated the two germline ends. CDR3 size: 13 residues. CDR1 is SGHTA, CDR2 FQGNSA, per germline. The CDR3 loop is CASSVNREQPQHF. CDR3 nucleotides: TGTGCCAGCAGCGTAAACAGGGAGCAGCCCCAGCATTTT.

The chain recombines TRBV25-1 with TRBJ1-4, with D maybe TRBD1 (5 bases). The CDR3 contains 15 residues. CDR1 and CDR2 from the germline V gene are MGHDK and SYGVNS. V lost 5 bases and J lost 7, with 17 bases in between. The CDR3 loop is CASSSPGPGGEKLFF. The CDR3 DNA reads TGTGCCAGCAGTAGCCCGGGACCGGGCGGTGAAAAACTGTTTTTT.

This sequence joins TRBV7-3 and TRBJ2-1; perhaps TRBD2 as D (5 bases). Trimming cost V 7 bases and J 0 bases, with 13 bases left between them. Germline CDR1 and CDR2: SGHTA and FQGTGA. There are 15 residues in the CDR3. The CDR3 DNA follows: TGTGCCAGCAACCCCTCGGGGAGCTCCTACAATGAGCAGTTCTTC. It translates to CASNPSGSSYNEQFF.

CDR3: CASSELRLAHEQFF. The CDR3 bases are TGCGCCAGCAGTGAGTTGAGGCTGGCCCATGAGCAGTTCTTC. The chain uses TRBV10-2 and TRBJ2-1; D is undetermined. Germline CDR1 is WSHSY and CDR2 is SAAADI. Deletions cut 1 base from V and 8 bases from J, with 12 bases between. CDR3 length: 14 residues.

The chain employs TRBV7-9 and TRBJ2-1; TRBD2 matches 9 bases. CDR1 is SEHNR, CDR2 FQNEAQ, per germline (reference sequence). The CDR3 has 17 amino acids. The V gene end was trimmed by 1 base and the J gene end by 4 bases; junction bases not matched to a gene: 8. In DNA form, the CDR3 reads TGTGCCAGCAGCTTAGGTGTAGGTAGCGGGGGTTACAATGAGCAGTTCTTC. Translated, it gives CASSLGVGSGGYNEQFF.

V and J are TRBV4-3 and TRBJ1-2; tentatively, D is TRBD1 (6 bases). Germline-derived CDR1 and CDR2 are LGHNA and YSLEER. The CDR3 runs 15 residues. V lost 2 bases, J lost 0 bases, and 10 bases lay in between. The CDR3 sequence: CASSQRGGANYGYTF. The CDR3 DNA sequence: TGCGCCAGCAGCCAAAGAGGGGGGGCTAACTATGGCTACACCTTC.

This clone was observed a handful of times. This chain connects TRBV6-6 to TRBJ2-2, with unresolved D. V lost 8 bases to trimming and J lost 7 bases, with 17 bases between them. The germline CDR1 and CDR2 sequences are MNHNY and SVGAGI (reference sequence). CDR3 size: 14 residues. The CDR3 is CASGLRPGLGELFF. The CDR3, as DNA: TGTGCCAGCGGGCTTCGTCCGGGCCTCGGGGAGCTGTTTTTT.

The DNA of the CDR3 is TGTGCCAGCACGTTGACGAACACTGAAGCTTTCTTT. Translated, it gives CASTLTNTEAFF. V is TRBV11-1 and J is TRBJ1-1; D ambiguous. V lost 7 bases and J 1 base, leaving 7 bases between the germline ends. CDR1 is SGHAT and CDR2 is FQDESV in the germline V gene (reference sequence). The CDR3 is made up of 12 amino acids.

On this clone itself: Other DNA sequences in this sample translate to the same CDR3. The V and J genes are TRBV5-1 and TRBJ1-3; D gene unclear. Trimming left V 0 bases short and J 0 bases short, with 4 bases between. CDR1 is SGHRS, CDR2 YFSETQ, per germline. The CDR3 is 14 amino acids. CDR3 coding DNA: TGCGCCAGCAGCTTGGGTGGCTCTGGAAACACCATATATTTT. It specifies CASSLGGSGNTIYF.

The genes are TRBV7-2 and TRBJ2-5; unclear D gene. Trimming shortened V by 2 bases and J by 0 bases, and 7 bases separated the two germline ends. The CDR3 sequence is 14 residues long. Looked up from germline, CDR1 is SGHTA and CDR2 is FQGNSA. CDR3 nucleotides: TGTGCCAGCAGCTTAATGCAATACCAAGAGACCCAGTACTTC. This translates into CASSLMQYQETQYF.

The CDR3 loop is CASSPLQGAGEQYV. As DNA, the CDR3 is TGTGCCAGCTCACCACTGCAGGGGGCTGGAGAGCAGTACGTC. V usage is TRBV18 and J usage is TRBJ2-7; 8 bases line up with TRBD1. V shed 1 base and J 7 bases; nucleotides not matched to a gene: 6. CDR1 is KGHSH and CDR2 is LQKENI in the germline V gene. The CDR3 is made up of 14 amino acids.

The chain links TRBV19 to TRBJ1-2; no reliable D call. V lost 7 bases, J lost 4 bases, and 16 bases lay in between. Germline V gives CDR1 LNHDA, CDR2 SQIVND (reference sequence). The CDR3 is 14 amino acids. CDR3 in amino acids: CASTGSGSPYGYTF. In DNA, the CDR3 is TGTGCCAGTACCGGGTCCGGCAGCCCCTATGGCTACACCTTC.

The gene calls are TRBV14 and TRBJ2-2, with 7 bases aligning to TRBD1. The V gene's germline CDR1 is SGHDN and CDR2 FVKESK. The CDR3 has 17 amino acids. The trim removed 1 base at V and 4 bases at J, leaving 9 bases unmatched. As DNA, the CDR3 is TGTGCCAGCAGCCAAGCAAGGACAGGAAGGCTCACCGGGGAGCTGTTTTTT. Amino acid sequence: CASSQARTGRLTGELFF.

The J gene is TRBJ2-5, the V gene TRBV3-1 (or the pseudogene TRBV3-2), with 11 bases identical to TRBD1. Losses at the gene ends were 4 bases for V and 5 bases for J; bases not matched to a gene: 18. In germline, CDR1 is LGHDT, CDR2 YNNKEL (reference sequence). The CDR3 totals 19 residues. The CDR3 region has the DNA TGTGCCAGCAGCCCCGGACAGGGGGCGCGGCCCGCTTTATGGGAGACCCAGTACTTC. Protein sequence: CASSPGQGARPALWETQYF.

The CDR3 sequence is CASSMSAGVNEQYV. For the CDR3, the DNA is TGTGCCAGTAGTATGTCGGCGGGGGTCAACGAGCAGTACGTC. The rearrangement links TRBV19 to TRBJ2-7; 7 nucleotides line up with TRBD2. Unmatched junction bases numbered 7, after V lost 3 bases and J lost 5 bases. Germline V lookup: CDR1 LNHDA, CDR2 SQIVND (reference sequence). The CDR3 extends over 14 amino acids.

J is TRBJ2-2 and V is TRBV24-1; D is unclear. Germline-derived CDR1 and CDR2 are KGHDR and SFDVKD. Trimming took 4 bases from V and 1 from J, leaving 9 bases between them. The CDR3 is 15 residues long. DNA for the CDR3: TGTGCCACCAGTGAGACTTCCAGGAACACCGGGGAGCTGTTTTTT. Translating gives CATSETSRNTGELFF.